These T cell receptor beta chains were read from a single sample in a study of T cells after yellow fever vaccination. One entry per CDR3 protein, called by TCRdb with MiXCR from the 5' RACE reads. Of 300,000 to 400,000 distinct CDR3 sequences in the sample, 6% to 8% were seen once. This sample comprised PBMCs, obtained 5 days after the yellow fever booster vaccination. These receptors all stem from a man aged 25-45 years who received the YFV17D yellow fever vaccine. The CDR3 runs from the conserved cysteine through the conserved F or W. The D gene is left open where the match is weak. Clone size is shown for a subset of rows, as once, few, many or a class of expanded clone.

clone_size cdr3_length j_call v_call d_call cdr3_aa cdr3_nt
few 16 TRBJ2-5 TRBV20-1 . CSARDGTRGFQETQYF TGCAGTGCTAGAGATGGAACCCGGGGGTTCCAAGAGACCCAGTACTTC
many 20 TRBJ2-7 TRBV4-1 . CASSPRGKGNTKLSTYEQYF TGCGCCAGCAGCCCTCGGGGAAAGGGTAATACAAAATTATCGACCTACGAGCAGTACTTC
few 15 TRBJ2-1 TRBV9 TRBD2 CASSPLGTSGNEQFF TGTGCCAGCAGCCCGCTCGGGACTAGCGGCAATGAGCAGTTCTTC
few 15 TRBJ2-1 TRBV20-1 . CSATPAGPSKNEQFF TGCAGTGCTACCCCGGCGGGACCCTCAAAAAATGAGCAGTTCTTC
many 12 TRBJ2-5 TRBV4-2 . CASSRRQETQYF TGTGCCAGCAGCCGGAGGCAAGAGACCCAGTACTTC
. 16 TRBJ1-5 TRBV4-2 . CASSQAQGWSNQPQHF TGTGCCAGCAGCCAAGCCCAGGGTTGGAGCAATCAGCCCCAGCATTTT
. 15 TRBJ2-3 TRBV7-2 . CASSLEGRGLYTQYF TGTGCCAGCAGCTTAGAGGGCAGGGGTCTTTATACGCAGTATTTT
. 12 TRBJ1-1 TRBV29-1 TRBD1 CSGTGGGTEAFF TGCAGCGGAACAGGGGGTGGAACTGAAGCTTTCTTT
. 13 TRBJ1-6 TRBV7-9 . CASSTAMSSPLHF TGTGCCAGCAGCACTGCTATGAGTTCACCCCTCCACTTT
. 13 TRBJ2-7 TRBV2 . CAIFRTASYEQYF TGTGCCATCTTTCGGACAGCGTCCTACGAGCAGTACTTC
many 15 TRBJ2-3 TRBV7-2 . CASSSGISRTDTQYF TGTGCCAGCAGCTCAGGGATAAGTCGCACAGATACGCAGTATTTT
few 14 TRBJ2-7 TRBV5-5 . CASSLVFTGGEQYF TGTGCCAGCAGCTTGGTGTTTACAGGAGGCGAGCAGTACTTC
many 15 TRBJ1-2 TRBV4-3 TRBD1 CASSRNPGQGHGYTF TGCGCCAGCAGCCGAAACCCGGGACAGGGCCATGGCTACACCTTC
many 11 TRBJ2-1 TRBV29-1 TRBD1 CWGQNYNEQFF TGTTGGGGACAGAACTACAATGAGCAGTTCTTC
. 12 TRBJ2-3 TRBV12-3/TRBV12-4 . CASKVTPDTQYF TGTGCCAGCAAAGTTACTCCAGATACGCAGTATTTT
many 16 TRBJ2-2 TRBV3-1 TRBD2 CASSPHSGSGTGELFF TGTGCCAGCAGCCCACATAGCGGGAGTGGAACCGGGGAGCTGTTTTTT
. 15 TRBJ2-5 TRBV13 . CASSLEYGSGETQYF TGTGCCAGCAGCTTAGAATACGGGAGTGGGGAGACCCAGTACTTC
few 14 TRBJ2-2 TRBV3-1 . CASSIQGLAGELFF TGTGCCAGCAGCATTCAGGGGTTAGCCGGGGAGCTGTTTTTT
many 16 TRBJ2-1 TRBV5-1 TRBD2 CASSLAASGGYNEQFF TGCGCCAGCAGCTTGGCTGCTAGCGGGGGTTACAATGAGCAGTTCTTC
few 12 TRBJ2-1 TRBV5-5 . CASRQVGNEQFF TGTGCCAGCAGACAGGTGGGGAATGAGCAGTTCTTC
few 16 TRBJ2-1 TRBV20-1 TRBD2 CSARSGGGLAHNEQFF TGCAGTGCTAGATCTGGGGGGGGTCTAGCTCACAATGAGCAGTTCTTC
. 23 TRBJ2-1 TRBV6-4 TRBD2 CASSDTTSSKTVNQLAGINEQFF TGTGCCAGCAGTGACACGACTAGTTCCAAAACTGTGAACCAACTAGCGGGGATCAATGAGCAGTTCTTC
. 15 TRBJ1-3 TRBV18 . CASSRFGSSGNTIYF TGTGCCAGCTCACGATTCGGGAGCTCTGGAAACACCATATATTTT
many 18 TRBJ2-2 TRBV20-1 TRBD2 CSARDWGSGSWNTGELFF TGCAGTGCTAGAGATTGGGGGAGCGGGAGCTGGAACACCGGGGAGCTGTTTTTT
. 16 TRBJ2-7 TRBV7-9 TRBD1 CASRYRDRGGSYEQYF TGTGCCAGCCGCTACCGGGACAGGGGAGGATCCTACGAGCAGTACTTC
. 14 TRBJ2-2 TRBV20-1 . CSARVSLAVGELFF TGCAGTGCTAGAGTATCACTAGCAGTGGGGGAGCTGTTTTTT
few 17 TRBJ1-5 TRBV30 . CAWSMITLRGQNQPQHF TGTGCCTGGAGTATGATTACCCTCCGGGGGCAGAATCAGCCCCAGCATTTT
. 14 TRBJ2-7 TRBV30 TRBD2 CAWSMLAGGNEQYF TGTGCCTGGAGTATGCTAGCGGGGGGGAACGAGCAGTACTTC
. 12 TRBJ2-1 TRBV7-9 . CASSRLDNEQFF TGTGCCAGCAGCAGACTTGACAATGAGCAGTTCTTC
many 15 TRBJ2-4 TRBV27 . CASSSPRQGGPAQYF TGTGCCAGCAGTTCCCCGCGTCAGGGGGGCCCGGCCCAGTACTTC
. 15 TRBJ2-1 TRBV7-2 . CASTGGSSGYNEQFF TGTGCCAGCACCGGTGGGAGCTCCGGCTACAATGAGCAGTTCTTC
. 13 TRBJ1-1 TRBV2 . CASGRGEGSEAFF TGTGCCAGTGGACGCGGTGAAGGTAGTGAAGCTTTCTTT
many 15 TRBJ2-5 TRBV7-2 TRBD2 CASRLRLAAGETQYF TGTGCCAGCAGGCTCCGACTAGCGGCGGGGGAGACCCAGTACTTC
many 13 TRBJ2-7 TRBV20-1 . CSAAPTIFDEQYF TGCAGTGCTGCCCCAACTATCTTCGACGAGCAGTACTTC
few 15 TRBJ1-2 TRBV5-1 TRBD1 CASSSAQTGVYGYTF TGCGCCAGCAGCTCGGCTCAGACAGGGGTCTATGGCTACACCTTC
many 13 TRBJ2-3 TRBV5-6 . CASRNPITDTQYF TGTGCCAGCAGAAACCCGATCACAGATACGCAGTATTTT
. 13 TRBJ1-2 TRBV5-6 TRBD1 CASSYDRGLGYTF TGTGCCAGCAGCTACGACAGGGGGCTCGGCTACACCTTC
. 14 TRBJ2-7 TRBV12-3/TRBV12-4 . CASSKRKWAYERYF TGTGCCAGCAGTAAAAGGAAGTGGGCCTACGAGCGGTACTTC
. 12 TRBJ1-2 TRBV12-3/TRBV12-4 . CASGYGDYGYTF TGTGCCAGCGGCTATGGAGACTATGGCTACACCTTC
few 16 TRBJ2-1 TRBV5-1 TRBD2 CASSFQIQRGGEEQFF TGCGCCAGCAGCTTCCAAATCCAACGGGGGGGGGAAGAGCAGTTCTTC
many 16 TRBJ2-5 TRBV29-1 . CSVDGRPRGFQETQYF TGCAGCGTTGACGGGCGGCCACGGGGGTTCCAAGAGACCCAGTACTTC
many 15 TRBJ2-7 TRBV6-2/TRBV6-3 TRBD2 CASRVWSGTLHEQYF TGTGCCAGCAGGGTCTGGAGCGGGACCCTCCACGAGCAGTACTTC
. 13 TRBJ1-2 TRBV29-1 . CSEIRQDTKLYTF TGCAGCGAGATACGACAGGACACCAAGCTATACACCTTC
. 9 TRBJ2-5 TRBV20-1 . CGTGETQYF TGCGGTACTGGAGAGACCCAGTACTTC
few 17 TRBJ2-7 TRBV5-1 TRBD1 CASSLGPPGQGAYEQYF TGCGCCAGCAGCTTGGGTCCGCCGGGACAGGGGGCCTACGAGCAGTACTTC
many 17 TRBJ2-3 TRBV7-2 TRBD2 CASSPGLAGRVPDTQYF TGTGCCAGCAGCCCCGGACTAGCGGGGAGGGTCCCAGATACGCAGTATTTT
few 14 TRBJ2-1 TRBV20-1 TRBD2 CSARFLAGEFEQFF TGCAGTGCTAGGTTCTTAGCGGGAGAATTTGAGCAGTTCTTC
. 14 TRBJ2-2 TRBV7-8 . CASLGAGRTGELFF TGTGCCAGTTTGGGGGCAGGGAGAACCGGGGAGCTGTTTTTT
few 13 TRBJ2-1 TRBV20-1 TRBD2 CSASMRTSGEQFF TGCAGTGCCAGTATGCGGACTAGCGGCGAGCAGTTCTTC
. 14 TRBJ1-2 TRBV20-1 . CSARDPGRENGYTF TGCAGTGCTAGAGATCCTGGCAGGGAAAATGGCTACACCTTC
few 14 TRBJ2-7 TRBV19 . CASSIQGSSYEQYF TGTGCCAGTAGTATCCAGGGATCTTCCTACGAGCAGTACTTC
few 16 TRBJ2-1 TRBV18 . CASSPPPPSSYNEQFF TGTGCCAGCTCACCACCCCCACCAAGCTCCTACAATGAGCAGTTCTTC
many 14 TRBJ1-3 TRBV6-5 . CASSYSTLGNTIYF TGTGCCAGCAGTTACTCTACTCTTGGAAACACCATATATTTT